This TCR beta chain is drawn from a study of blood T cells in healthy people across ages. The authors ran a second PCR of roughly 7 to 11 cycles using a sample-barcoded 5' primer and a J-beta primer mix. There were at least 3 million CDR3-containing paired-end reads obtained from each sample. Each CDR3 protein is one row after TCRdb ran MiXCR on the 5' RACE reads. The sample records hundreds of thousands of distinct CDR3 sequences, around 50% being singletons. Study conclusions and caveats: Diversity was estimated from one million T cells, and these estimates were considered underestimates. Higher diversity, along with more naive CD4+ cells, distinguished long-lived donors from aged donors.

Trimming cost V 1 base and J 7 bases; bases outside gene matches: 8. This CDR3 has 14 residues. Looked up from germline, CDR1 is DFQATT and CDR2 is SNEGSKA (reference sequence). To note about this clonotype: Antigen: not known.

The chain recombines TRBV20-1 with TRBJ1-2, with TRBD1 matching 8 bases. Sequencing was done on a sample of blood. This TCR was recovered from a man older than 75 in good health. The CDR3 loop reads CSARAVDRVTGYTF. The CDR3 coding sequence is TGCAGTGCTAGAGCAGTGGACAGGGTGACTGGCTACACCTTC.